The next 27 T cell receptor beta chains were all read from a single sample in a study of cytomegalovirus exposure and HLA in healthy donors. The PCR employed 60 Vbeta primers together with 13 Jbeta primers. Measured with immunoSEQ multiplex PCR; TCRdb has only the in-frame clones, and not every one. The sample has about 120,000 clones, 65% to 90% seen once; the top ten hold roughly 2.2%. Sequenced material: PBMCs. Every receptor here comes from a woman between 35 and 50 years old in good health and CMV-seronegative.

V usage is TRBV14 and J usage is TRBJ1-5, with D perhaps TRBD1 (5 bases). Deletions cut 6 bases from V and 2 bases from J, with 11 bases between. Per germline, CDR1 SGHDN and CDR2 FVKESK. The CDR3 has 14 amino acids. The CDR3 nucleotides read TGTGCCAGCAGTGAAGGAGGGGGCAATCAGCCCCAGCATTTT. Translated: CASSEGGGNQPQHF.

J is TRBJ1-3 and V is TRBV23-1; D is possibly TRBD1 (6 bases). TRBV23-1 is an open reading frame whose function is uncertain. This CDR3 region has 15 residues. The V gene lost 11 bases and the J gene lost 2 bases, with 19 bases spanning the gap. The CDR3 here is CAPEYLQGAGNTIYF. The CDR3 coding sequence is TGCGCCCCCGAATACCTACAGGGCGCTGGAAACACCATATATTTT.

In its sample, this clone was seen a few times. CDR3 sequence (DNA): TGTGCCAGCAGTTACAGGGGGACTGGGGCCAACGTCCTGACTTTC. It specifies CASSYRGTGANVLTF. The chain employs TRBV6-5 and TRBJ2-6, with D possibly matching TRBD1 (6 bases). The V and J ends lost 2 bases and 2 bases respectively, with 7 bases between them. The CDR3 extends over 15 amino acids. CDR1 is MNHEY and CDR2 is SVGAGI in the germline V gene.

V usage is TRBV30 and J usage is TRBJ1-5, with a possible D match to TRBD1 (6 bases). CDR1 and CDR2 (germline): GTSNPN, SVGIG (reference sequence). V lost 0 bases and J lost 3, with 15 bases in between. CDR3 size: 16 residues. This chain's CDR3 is CAWSVRGGADNQPQHF. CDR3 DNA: TGTGCCTGGAGTGTACGAGGGGGGGCGGACAATCAGCCCCAGCATTTT.

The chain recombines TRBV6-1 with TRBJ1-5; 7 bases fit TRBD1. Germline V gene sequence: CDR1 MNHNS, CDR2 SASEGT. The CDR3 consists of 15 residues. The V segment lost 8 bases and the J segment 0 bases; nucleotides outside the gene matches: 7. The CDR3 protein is CASRTGHISNQPQHF. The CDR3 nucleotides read TGTGCCAGCCGGACAGGTCATATTAGCAATCAGCCCCAGCATTTT.

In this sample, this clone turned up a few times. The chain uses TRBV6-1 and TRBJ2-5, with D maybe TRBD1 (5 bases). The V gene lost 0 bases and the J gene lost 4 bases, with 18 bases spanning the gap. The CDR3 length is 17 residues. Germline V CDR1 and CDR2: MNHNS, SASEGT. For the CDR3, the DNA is TGTGCCAGCAGTGAAGCCCCCTGGGGCGGAATGGGAGAGACCCAGTACTTC. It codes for CASSEAPWGGMGETQYF.

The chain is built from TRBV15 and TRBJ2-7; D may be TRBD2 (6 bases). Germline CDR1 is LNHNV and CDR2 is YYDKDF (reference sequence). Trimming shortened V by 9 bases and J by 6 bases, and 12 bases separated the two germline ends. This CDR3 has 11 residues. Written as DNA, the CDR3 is TGTGCCACGCAAAAGGGACTCGAGCAGTACTTC. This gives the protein CATQKGLEQYF.

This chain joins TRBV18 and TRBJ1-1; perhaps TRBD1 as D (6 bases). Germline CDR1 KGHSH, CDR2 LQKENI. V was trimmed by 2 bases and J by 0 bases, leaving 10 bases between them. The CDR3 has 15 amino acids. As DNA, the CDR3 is TGTGCCAGCTCACCAAGGACAGAGATGAACACTGAAGCTTTCTTT. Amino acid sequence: CASSPRTEMNTEAFF. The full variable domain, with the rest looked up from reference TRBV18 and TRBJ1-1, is NAGVMQNPRHLVRRRGQEARLRCSPMKGHSHVYWYRQLPEEGLKFMVYLQKENIIDESGMPKERFSAEFPKEGPSILRIQQVVRGDSAAYFCASSPRTEMNTEAFFGQGTRLTVV.

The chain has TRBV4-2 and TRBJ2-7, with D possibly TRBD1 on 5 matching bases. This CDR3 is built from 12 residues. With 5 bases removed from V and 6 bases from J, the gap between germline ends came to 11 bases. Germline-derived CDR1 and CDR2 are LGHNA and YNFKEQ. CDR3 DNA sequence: TGTGCCAGCAGCTCTCCAGGGCGCGAGCAGTACTTC. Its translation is CASSSPGREQYF.

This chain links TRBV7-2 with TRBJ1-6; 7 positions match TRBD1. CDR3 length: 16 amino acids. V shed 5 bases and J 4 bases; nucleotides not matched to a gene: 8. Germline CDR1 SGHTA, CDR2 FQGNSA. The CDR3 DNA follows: TGTGCCAGCAGCCTCGCCGGGACAGAGTATAATTCACCCCTCCACTTT. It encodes CASSLAGTEYNSPLHF.

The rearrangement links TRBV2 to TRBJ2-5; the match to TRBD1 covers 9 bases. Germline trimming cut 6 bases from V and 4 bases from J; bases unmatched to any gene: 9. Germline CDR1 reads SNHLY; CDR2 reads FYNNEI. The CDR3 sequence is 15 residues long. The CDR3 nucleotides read TGTGCCAGCAGGAGGGACAGGGACGGAGGAGAGACCCAGTACTTC. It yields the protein CASRRDRDGGETQYF.

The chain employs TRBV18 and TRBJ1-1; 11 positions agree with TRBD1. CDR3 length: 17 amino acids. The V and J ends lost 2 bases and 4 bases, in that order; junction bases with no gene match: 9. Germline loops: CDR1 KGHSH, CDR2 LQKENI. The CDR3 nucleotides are TGTGCCAGCTCACCAGGAGGGACAGGGGGGTGGACCACTGAAGCTTTCTTT. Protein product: CASSPGGTGGWTTEAFF.

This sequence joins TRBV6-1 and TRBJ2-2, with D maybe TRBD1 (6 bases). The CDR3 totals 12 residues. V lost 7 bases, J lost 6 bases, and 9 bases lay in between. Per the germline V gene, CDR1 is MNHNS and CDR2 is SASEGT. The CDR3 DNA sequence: TGTGCCAGCACCCAGGGGCCCGGGGAGCTGTTTTTT. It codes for CASTQGPGELFF.

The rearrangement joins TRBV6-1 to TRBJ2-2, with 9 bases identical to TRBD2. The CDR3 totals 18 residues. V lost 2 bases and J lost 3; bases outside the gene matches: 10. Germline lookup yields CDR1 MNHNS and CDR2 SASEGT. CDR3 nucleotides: TGTGCCAGCAGTGAATTTCGAAGCGGGAGGCAGTACACCGGGGAGCTGTTTTTT. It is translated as CASSEFRSGRQYTGELFF.

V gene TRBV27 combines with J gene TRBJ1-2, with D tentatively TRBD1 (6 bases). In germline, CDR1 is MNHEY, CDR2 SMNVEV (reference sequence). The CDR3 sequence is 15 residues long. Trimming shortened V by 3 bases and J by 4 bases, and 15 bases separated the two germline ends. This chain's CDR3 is CASSFTTGAFYGYTF. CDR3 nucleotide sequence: TGTGCCAGCAGTTTCACGACAGGCGCCTTCTATGGCTACACCTTC.

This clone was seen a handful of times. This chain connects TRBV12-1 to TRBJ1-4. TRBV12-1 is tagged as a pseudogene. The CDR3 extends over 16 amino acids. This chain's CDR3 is CASSFDSTREDEKLFF. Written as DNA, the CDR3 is TGTGCCAGCAGCTTCGACTCCACGCGGGAGGATGAAAAACTGTTTTTT.

CDR3 region: CASSQGGESDEQFF. CDR3 bases: TGCGCCAGCAGCCAAGGCGGGGAGTCCGATGAGCAGTTCTTC. This chain links TRBV4-1 with TRBJ2-1; D perhaps matches TRBD2 (6 bases). The germline CDR1 and CDR2 sequences are MGHRA and YSYEKL. The CDR3 runs to 14 residues. V was shortened by 1 base and J by 8 bases, with 12 bases between the two germline ends.

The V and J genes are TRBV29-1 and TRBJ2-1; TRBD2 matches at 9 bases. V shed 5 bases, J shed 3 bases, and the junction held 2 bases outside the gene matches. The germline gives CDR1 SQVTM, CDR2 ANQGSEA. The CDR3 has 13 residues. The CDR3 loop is CSVRLAVYNEQFF. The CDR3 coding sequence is TGCAGCGTTCGACTAGCGGTCTACAATGAGCAGTTCTTC.

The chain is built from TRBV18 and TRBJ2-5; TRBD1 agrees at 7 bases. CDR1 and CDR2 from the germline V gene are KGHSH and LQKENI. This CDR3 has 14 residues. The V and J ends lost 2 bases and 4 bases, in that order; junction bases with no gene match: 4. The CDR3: CASSPWDRRETQYF. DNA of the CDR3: TGTGCCAGCTCACCATGGGACAGAAGAGAGACCCAGTACTTC.

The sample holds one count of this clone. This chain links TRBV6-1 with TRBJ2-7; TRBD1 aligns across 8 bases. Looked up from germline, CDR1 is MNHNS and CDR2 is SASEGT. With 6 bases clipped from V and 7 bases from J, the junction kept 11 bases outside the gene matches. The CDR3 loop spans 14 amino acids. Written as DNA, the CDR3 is TGTGCCAGCAGCACACTCGGGACAGGCTGGGAGCAGTACTTC. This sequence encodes CASSTLGTGWEQYF.

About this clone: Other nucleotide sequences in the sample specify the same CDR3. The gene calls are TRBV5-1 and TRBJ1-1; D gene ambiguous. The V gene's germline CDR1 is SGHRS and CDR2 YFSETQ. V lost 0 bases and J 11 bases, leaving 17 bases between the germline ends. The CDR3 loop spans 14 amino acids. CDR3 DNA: TGCGCCAGCAGCTTGGGGGCGGGTGAGACTATCGCTTTCTTT. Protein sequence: CASSLGAGETIAFF.

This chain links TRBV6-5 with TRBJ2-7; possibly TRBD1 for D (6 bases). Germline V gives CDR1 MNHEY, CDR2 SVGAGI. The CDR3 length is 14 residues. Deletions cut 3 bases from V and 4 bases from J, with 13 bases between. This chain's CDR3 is CASSYGDMSYEQYF. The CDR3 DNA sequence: TGTGCCAGCAGTTATGGGGACATGTCATACGAGCAGTACTTC.

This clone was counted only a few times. CDR3 sequence reads: CASSLGAGNYEKLFF. CDR3 DNA: TGTGCCAGCAGCTTAGGTGCCGGGAACTATGAAAAACTGTTTTTT. The chain joins TRBV7-8 to TRBJ1-4; D gene ambiguous. Trimming removed 1 base from V and 6 bases from J, with 12 bases in between. This CDR3 spans 15 amino acids. Germline loops: CDR1 SGHVS, CDR2 FQNEAQ. Full variable domain (rest looked up from reference TRBV7-8 and TRBJ1-4): GAGVSQSPRYKVAKRGQDVALRCDPISGHVSLFWYQQALGQGPEFLTYFQNEAQLDKSGLPSDRFFAERPEGSVSTLKIQRTQQEDSAVYLCASSLGAGNYEKLFFGSGTQLSVL.

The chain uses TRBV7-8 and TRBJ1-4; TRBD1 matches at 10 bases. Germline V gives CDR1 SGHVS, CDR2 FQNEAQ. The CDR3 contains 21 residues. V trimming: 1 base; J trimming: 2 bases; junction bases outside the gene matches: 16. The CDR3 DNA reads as TGTGCCAGCAGCTTAGAGGAATTAGGGACAGGGGACCCCCTCACTAATGAAAAACTGTTTTTT. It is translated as CASSLEELGTGDPLTNEKLFF.

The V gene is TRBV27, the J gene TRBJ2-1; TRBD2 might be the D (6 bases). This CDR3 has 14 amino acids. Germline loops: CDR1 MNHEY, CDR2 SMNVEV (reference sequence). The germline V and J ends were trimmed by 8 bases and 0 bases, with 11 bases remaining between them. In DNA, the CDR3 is TGTGCCAGCGGGGGACTGAGCTCCTACAATGAGCAGTTCTTC. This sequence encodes CASGGLSSYNEQFF.

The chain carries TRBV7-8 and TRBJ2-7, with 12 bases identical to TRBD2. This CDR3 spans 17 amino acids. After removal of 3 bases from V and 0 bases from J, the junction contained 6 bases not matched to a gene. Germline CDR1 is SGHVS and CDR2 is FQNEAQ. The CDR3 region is CASSFTSGGPISYEQYF. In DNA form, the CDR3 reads TGTGCCAGCAGCTTCACTAGCGGGGGGCCTATCTCCTACGAGCAGTACTTC.

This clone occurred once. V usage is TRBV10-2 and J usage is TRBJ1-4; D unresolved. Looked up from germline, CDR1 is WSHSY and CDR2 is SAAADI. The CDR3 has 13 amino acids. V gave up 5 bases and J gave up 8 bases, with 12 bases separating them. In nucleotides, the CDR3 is TGCGCCAGCAGTCTGACAAGGTCGGAAAAACTGTTTTTT. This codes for CASSLTRSEKLFF.